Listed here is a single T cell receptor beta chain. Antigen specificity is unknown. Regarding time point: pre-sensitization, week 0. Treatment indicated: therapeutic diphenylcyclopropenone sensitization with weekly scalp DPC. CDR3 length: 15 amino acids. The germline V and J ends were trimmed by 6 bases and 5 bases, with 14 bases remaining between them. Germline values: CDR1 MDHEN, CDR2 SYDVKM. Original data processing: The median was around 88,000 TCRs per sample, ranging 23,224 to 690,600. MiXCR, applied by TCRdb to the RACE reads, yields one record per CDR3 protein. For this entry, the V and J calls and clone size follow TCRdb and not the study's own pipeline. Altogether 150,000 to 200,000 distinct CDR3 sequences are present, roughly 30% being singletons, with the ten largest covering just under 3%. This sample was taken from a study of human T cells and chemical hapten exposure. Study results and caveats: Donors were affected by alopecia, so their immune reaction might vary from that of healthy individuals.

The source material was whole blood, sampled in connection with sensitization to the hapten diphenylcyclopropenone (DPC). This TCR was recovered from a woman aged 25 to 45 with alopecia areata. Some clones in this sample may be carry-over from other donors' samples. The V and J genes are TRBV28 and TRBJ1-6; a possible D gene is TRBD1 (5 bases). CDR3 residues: CASSRFLGDNSPLHF. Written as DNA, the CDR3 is TGTGCCAGCAGCCGGTTTCTGGGGGATAATTCACCCCTCCACTTT.